This T cell receptor (beta chain) was profiled in a study of blood T cell repertoires in COVID-19. The overall study: Acute and convalescent COVID-19 samples came from the United States, Italy and Spain. In each case, the material was cDNA or gDNA derived from T cells, B-cell-depleted T cells, or PBMCs.

The V end lost 4 bases, the J end lost 0 bases, and 8 bases lay between the germline ends. CDR3 length: 14 residues. Germline-derived CDR1 and CDR2 are SGHRS and YFSETQ. Source study methods: Amplified reference gene primers provided the basis for estimating nucleated cell counts. Generated by immunoSEQ multiplex PCR, the TCRdb table keeps only in-frame clones and is missing some. V and J calls and clone size come straight from that table; D and trimming were deduced from the DNA. The sample lists about 91,000 clones; around 88% were seen once. This clonotype originated in a woman in her 70s with acute or convalescent COVID-19. The chain is built from TRBV5-1 and TRBJ1-3; no reliable D call. The specimen sequenced was peripheral blood. The CDR3 DNA follows: TGCGCCAGCAGCCCCGGGAGCTCTGGAAACACCATATATTTT. It specifies CASSPGSSGNTIYF.